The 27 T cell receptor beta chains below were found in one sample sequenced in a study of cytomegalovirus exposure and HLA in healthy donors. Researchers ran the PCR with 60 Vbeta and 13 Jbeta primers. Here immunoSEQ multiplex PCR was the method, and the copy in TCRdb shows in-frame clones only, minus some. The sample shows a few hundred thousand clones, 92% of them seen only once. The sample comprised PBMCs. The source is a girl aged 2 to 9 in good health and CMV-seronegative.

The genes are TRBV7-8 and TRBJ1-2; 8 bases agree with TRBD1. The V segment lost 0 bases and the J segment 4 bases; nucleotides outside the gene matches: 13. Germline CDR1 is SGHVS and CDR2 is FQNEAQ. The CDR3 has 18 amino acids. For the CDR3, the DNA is TGTGCCAGCAGCTTAGCCCCGGCAGGGGGCCTTAGAGGCTATGGCTACACCTTC. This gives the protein CASSLAPAGGLRGYGYTF. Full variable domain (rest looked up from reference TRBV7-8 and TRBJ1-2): GAGVSQSPRYKVAKRGQDVALRCDPISGHVSLFWYQQALGQGPEFLTYFQNEAQLDKSGLPSDRFFAERPEGSVSTLKIQRTQQEDSAVYLCASSLAPAGGLRGYGYTFGSGTRLTVV.

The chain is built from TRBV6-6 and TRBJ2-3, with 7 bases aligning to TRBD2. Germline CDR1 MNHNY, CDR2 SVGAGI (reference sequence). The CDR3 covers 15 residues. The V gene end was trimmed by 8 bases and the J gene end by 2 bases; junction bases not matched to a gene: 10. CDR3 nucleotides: TGTGCCAGCGCGATATCGGGAGGTGCCACAGATACGCAGTATTTT. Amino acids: CASAISGGATDTQYF.

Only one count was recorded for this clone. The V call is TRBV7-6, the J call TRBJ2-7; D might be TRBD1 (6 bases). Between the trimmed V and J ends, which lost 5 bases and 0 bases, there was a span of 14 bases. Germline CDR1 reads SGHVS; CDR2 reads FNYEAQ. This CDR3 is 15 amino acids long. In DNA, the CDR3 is TGTGCCAGCAGCCAAACTACAGGGTACTCCTACGAGCAGTACTTC. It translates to CASSQTTGYSYEQYF. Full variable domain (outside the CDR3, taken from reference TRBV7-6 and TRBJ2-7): GAGVSQSPRYKVTKRGQDVALRCDPISGHVSLYWYRQALGQGPEFLTYFNYEAQQDKSGLPNDRFSAERPEGSISTLTIQRTEQRDSAMYRCASSQTTGYSYEQYFGPGTRLTVT.

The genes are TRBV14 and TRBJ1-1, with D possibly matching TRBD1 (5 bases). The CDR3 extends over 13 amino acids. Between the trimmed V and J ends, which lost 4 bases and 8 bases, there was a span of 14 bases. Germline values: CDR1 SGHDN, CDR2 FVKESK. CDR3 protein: CASSPLWAGEAFF. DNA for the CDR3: TGTGCCAGCAGCCCCCTCTGGGCAGGGGAAGCTTTCTTT.

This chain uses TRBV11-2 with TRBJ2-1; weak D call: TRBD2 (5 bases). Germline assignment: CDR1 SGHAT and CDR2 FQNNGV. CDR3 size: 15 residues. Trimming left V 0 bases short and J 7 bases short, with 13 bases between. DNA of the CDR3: TGTGCCAGCAGCTTAGATATCCGCACTAGGAATGAGCAGTTCTTC. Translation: CASSLDIRTRNEQFF.

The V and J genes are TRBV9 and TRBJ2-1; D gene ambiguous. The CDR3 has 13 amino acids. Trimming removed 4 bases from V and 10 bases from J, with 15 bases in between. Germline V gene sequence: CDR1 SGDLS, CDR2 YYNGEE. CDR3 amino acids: CASSPKWAVEQFF. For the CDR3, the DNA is TGTGCCAGCAGCCCAAAGTGGGCTGTAGAGCAGTTCTTC. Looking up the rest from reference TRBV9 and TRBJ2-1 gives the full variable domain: DSGVTQTPKHLITATGQRVTLRCSPRSGDLSVYWYQQSLDQGLQFLIQYYNGEERAKGNILERFSAQQFPDLHSELNLSSLELGDSALYFCASSPKWAVEQFFGPGTRLTVL.

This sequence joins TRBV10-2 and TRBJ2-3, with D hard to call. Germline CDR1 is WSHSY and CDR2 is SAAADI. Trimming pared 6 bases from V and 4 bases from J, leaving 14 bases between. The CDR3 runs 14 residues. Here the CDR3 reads CASRAPQAADTQYF. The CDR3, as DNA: TGCGCCAGCAGGGCGCCTCAGGCCGCAGATACGCAGTATTTT.

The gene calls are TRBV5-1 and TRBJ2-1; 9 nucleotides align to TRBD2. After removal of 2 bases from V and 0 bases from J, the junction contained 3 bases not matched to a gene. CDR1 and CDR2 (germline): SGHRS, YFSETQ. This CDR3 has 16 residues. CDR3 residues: CASSFTAGGSYNEQFF. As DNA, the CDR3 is TGCGCCAGCAGCTTCACAGCGGGGGGCTCCTACAATGAGCAGTTCTTC. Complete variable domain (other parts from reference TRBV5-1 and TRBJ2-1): KAGVTQTPRYLIKTRGQQVTLSCSPISGHRSVSWYQQTPGQGLQFLFEYFSETQRNKGNFPGRFSGRQFSNSRSEMNVSTLELGDSALYLCASSFTAGGSYNEQFFGPGTRLTVL.

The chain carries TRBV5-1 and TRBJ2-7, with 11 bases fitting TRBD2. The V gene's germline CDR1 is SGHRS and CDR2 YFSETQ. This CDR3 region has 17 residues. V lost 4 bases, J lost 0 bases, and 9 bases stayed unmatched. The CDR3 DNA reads TGCGCCAGCAGCACCACCCCGACTAGCGGGGCCTCCTACGAGCAGTACTTC. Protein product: CASSTTPTSGASYEQYF.

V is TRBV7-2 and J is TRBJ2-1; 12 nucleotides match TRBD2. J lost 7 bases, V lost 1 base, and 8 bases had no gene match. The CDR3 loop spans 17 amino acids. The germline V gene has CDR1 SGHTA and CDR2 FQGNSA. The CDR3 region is CASSLGQTSGSGNEQFF. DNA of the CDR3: TGTGCCAGCAGCTTAGGCCAGACTAGCGGGAGCGGTAATGAGCAGTTCTTC. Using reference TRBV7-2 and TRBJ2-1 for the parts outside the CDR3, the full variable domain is GAGVSQSPSNKVTEKGKDVELRCDPISGHTALYWYRQSLGQGLEFLIYFQGNSAPDKSGLPSDRFSAERTGGSVSTLTIQRTQQEDSAVYLCASSLGQTSGSGNEQFFGPGTRLTVL.

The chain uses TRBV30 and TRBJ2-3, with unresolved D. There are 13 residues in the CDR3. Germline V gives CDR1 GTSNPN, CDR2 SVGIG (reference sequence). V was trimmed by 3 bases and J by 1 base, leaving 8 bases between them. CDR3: CAWSQPGTDTQYF. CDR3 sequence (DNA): TGTGCCTGGAGCCAACCGGGCACAGATACGCAGTATTTT.

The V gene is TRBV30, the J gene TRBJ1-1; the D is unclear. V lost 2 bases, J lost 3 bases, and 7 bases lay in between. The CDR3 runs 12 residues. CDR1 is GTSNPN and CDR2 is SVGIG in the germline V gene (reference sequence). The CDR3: CAWSSGDTEAFF. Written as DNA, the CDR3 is TGTGCCTGGAGTTCCGGGGACACTGAAGCTTTCTTT.

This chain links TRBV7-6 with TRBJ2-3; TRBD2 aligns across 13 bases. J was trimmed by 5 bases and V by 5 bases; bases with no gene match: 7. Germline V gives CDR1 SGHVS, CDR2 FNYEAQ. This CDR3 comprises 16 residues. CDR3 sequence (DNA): TGTGCCAGCAGCGCTGACAGGACTAGCGGGGGAGATACGCAGTATTTT. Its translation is CASSADRTSGGDTQYF.

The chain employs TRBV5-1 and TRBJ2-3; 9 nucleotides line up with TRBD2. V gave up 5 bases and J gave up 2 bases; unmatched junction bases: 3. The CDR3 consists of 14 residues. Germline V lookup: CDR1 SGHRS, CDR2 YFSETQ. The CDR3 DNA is TGCGCCAGCAGTCTAGCGGGGAACACAGATACGCAGTATTTT. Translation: CASSLAGNTDTQYF.

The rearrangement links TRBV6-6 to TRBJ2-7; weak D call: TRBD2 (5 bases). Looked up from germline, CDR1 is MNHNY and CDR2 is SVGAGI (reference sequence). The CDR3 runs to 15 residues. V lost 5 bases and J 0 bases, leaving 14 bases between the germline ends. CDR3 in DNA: TGTGCCAGCAGTCTAAGACTAACCAACTCCTACGAGCAGTACTTC. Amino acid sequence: CASSLRLTNSYEQYF.

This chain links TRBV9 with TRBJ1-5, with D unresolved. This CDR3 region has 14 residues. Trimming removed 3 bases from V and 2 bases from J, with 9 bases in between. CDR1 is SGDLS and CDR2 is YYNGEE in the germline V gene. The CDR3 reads CASSASGGNQPQHF. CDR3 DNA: TGTGCCAGCAGCGCCTCCGGGGGCAATCAGCCCCAGCATTTT.

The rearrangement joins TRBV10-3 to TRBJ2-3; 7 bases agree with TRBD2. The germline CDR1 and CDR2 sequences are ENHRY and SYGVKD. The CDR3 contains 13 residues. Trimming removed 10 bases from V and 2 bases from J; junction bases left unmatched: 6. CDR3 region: CATKGRDTDTQYF. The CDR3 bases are TGTGCCACGAAGGGGAGGGACACAGATACGCAGTATTTT.

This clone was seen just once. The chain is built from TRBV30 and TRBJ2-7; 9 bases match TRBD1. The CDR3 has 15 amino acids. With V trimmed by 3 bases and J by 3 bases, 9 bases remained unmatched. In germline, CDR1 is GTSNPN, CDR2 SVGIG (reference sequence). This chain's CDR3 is CAWRNRDRANYEQYF. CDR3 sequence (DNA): TGTGCCTGGAGGAACCGGGACAGGGCAAACTACGAGCAGTACTTC.

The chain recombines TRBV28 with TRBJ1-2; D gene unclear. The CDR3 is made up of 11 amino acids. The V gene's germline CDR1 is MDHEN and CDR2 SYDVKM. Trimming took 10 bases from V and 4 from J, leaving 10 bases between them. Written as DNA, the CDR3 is TGTGCCACCCAAGCGTCCTATGGCTACACCTTC. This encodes CATQASYGYTF.

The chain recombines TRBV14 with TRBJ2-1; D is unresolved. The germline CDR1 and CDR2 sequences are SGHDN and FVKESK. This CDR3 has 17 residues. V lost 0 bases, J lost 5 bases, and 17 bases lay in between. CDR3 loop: CASSQDRIIRRDNEQFF. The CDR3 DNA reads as TGTGCCAGCAGCCAAGATAGGATCATCCGTCGGGACAATGAGCAGTTCTTC. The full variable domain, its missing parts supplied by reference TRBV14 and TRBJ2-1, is EAGVTQFPSHSVIEKGQTVTLRCDPISGHDNLYWYRRVMGKEIKFLLHFVKESKQDESGMPNNRFLAERTGGTYSTLKVQPAELEDSGVYFCASSQDRIIRRDNEQFFGPGTRLTVL.

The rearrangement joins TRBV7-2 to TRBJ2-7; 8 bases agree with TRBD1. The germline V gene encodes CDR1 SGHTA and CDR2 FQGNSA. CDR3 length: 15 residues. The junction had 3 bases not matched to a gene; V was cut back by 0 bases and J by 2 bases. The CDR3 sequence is CASSLAGQGTYEQYF. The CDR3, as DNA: TGTGCCAGCAGCTTAGCTGGACAGGGCACCTACGAGCAGTACTTC.

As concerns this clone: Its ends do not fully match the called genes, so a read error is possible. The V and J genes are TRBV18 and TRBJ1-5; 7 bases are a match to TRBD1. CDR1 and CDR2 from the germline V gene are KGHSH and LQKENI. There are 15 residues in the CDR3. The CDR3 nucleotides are TGTGCCAGCTCTCCACTCGGAACAGGGGAACAGCCCCAGCATTTT. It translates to CASSPLGTGEQPQHF.

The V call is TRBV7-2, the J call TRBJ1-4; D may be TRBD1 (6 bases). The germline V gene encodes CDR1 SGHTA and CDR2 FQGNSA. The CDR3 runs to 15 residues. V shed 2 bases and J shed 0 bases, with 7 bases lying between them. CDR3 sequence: CASSLKGATNEKLFF. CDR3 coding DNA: TGTGCCAGCAGCTTAAAGGGGGCAACTAATGAAAAACTGTTTTTT.

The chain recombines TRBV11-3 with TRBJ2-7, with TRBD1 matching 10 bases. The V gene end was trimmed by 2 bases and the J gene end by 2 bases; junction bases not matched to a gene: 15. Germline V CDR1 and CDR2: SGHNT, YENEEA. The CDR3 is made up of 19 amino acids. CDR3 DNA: TGTGCCAGCAGCTTACCAAATGCCCCCGGGACAGGGGCAACCTACGAGCAGTACTTC. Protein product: CASSLPNAPGTGATYEQYF.

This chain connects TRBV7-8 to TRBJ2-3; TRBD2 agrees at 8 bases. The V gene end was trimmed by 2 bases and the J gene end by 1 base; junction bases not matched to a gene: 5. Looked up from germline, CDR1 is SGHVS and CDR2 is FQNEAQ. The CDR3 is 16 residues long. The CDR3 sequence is CASSLSLAGRTDTQYF. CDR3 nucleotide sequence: TGTGCCAGCAGCTTAAGTCTAGCGGGCCGCACAGATACGCAGTATTTT.

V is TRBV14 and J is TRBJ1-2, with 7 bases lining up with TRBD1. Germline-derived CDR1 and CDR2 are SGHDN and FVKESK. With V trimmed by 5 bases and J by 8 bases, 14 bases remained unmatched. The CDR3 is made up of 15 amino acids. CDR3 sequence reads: CASSFNRGQERGYTF. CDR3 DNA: TGTGCCAGCAGCTTCAACAGGGGTCAAGAGCGGGGCTACACCTTC.

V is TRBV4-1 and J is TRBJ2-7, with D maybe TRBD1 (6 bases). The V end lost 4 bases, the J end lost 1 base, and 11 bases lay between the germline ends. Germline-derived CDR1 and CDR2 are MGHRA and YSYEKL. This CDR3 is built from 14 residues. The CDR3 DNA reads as TGCGCCAGCAGCCCTCAGGACAGTTCCTACGAGCAGTACTTC. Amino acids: CASSPQDSSYEQYF.